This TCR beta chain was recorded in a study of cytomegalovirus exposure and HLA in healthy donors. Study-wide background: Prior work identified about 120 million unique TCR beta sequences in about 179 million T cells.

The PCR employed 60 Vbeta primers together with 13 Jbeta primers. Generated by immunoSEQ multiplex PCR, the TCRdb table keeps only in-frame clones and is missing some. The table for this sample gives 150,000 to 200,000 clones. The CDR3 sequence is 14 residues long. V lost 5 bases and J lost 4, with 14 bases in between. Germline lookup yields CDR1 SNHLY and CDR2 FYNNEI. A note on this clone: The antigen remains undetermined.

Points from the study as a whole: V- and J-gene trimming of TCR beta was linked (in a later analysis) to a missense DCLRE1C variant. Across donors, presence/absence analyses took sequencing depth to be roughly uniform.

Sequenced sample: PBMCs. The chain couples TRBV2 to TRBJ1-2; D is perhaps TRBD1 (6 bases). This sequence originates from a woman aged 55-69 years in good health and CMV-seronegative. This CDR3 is CASSRDTVSYGYTF. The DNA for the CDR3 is TGTGCCAGCAGTCGGGACACCGTGAGCTATGGCTACACCTTC.